The rows below give T cell receptor beta chains drawn from one sample of a study of cytomegalovirus exposure and HLA in healthy donors. Method: immunoSEQ multiplex PCR; TCRdb's copy keeps in-frame clones and lacks some. The profile shows roughly 69,000 clones, roughly 76% of them singletons. Sequenced input: PBMCs. The origin of the receptors is a man aged 18-30 years in good health and CMV-seronegative. The CDR3 runs from the conserved cysteine through the conserved F or W. The order of the fields is J gene, clone size, V gene, D gene, CDR3 protein, CDR3 DNA. The D gene is left open where the match is weak. For some rows the clone size is stated as once, few or many, or as a class when expanded; others skip it.

TRBJ2-7	.	TRBV27	.	CASSLSSGGAGYEQYF	TGTGCCAGCAGTTTGAGTAGCGGCGGGGCTGGCTACGAGCAGTACTTC
TRBJ1-1	.	TRBV18	TRBD1	CASSPPNTGTGGLSEAFF	TGTGCCAGCTCACCACCCAACACCGGGACAGGGGGCTTGTCTGAAGCTTTCTTT
TRBJ2-7	.	TRBV4-1	TRBD1	CASSPDRARIYEQYF	TGCGCCAGCAGCCCTGACAGGGCTAGAATTTACGAGCAGTACTTC
TRBJ1-1	.	TRBV30	TRBD1	CAGKSGTGLEAFF	TGTGCCGGTAAGTCCGGGACAGGGCTTGAAGCTTTCTTT
TRBJ1-5	few	TRBV11-2	.	CASSLGGSSGPQHF	TGTGCCAGCAGCTTAGGCGGAAGTTCTGGTCCCCAGCATTTT
TRBJ1-1	.	TRBV5-6	.	CASSLEAVPTEAFF	TGTGCCAGCAGCCTCGAGGCCGTTCCCACTGAAGCTTTCTTT
TRBJ1-6	few	TRBV4-3	.	CASSQDVALSPLHF	TGCGCCAGCAGCCAAGATGTGGCACTATCACCCCTCCACTTT
TRBJ2-4	.	TRBV6-1	TRBD1	CASSDRGRDIQYF	TGTGCCAGCAGCGACAGGGGTAGGGACATTCAGTACTTC
TRBJ1-2	.	TRBV7-8	.	CASSLASQTNYGYTF	TGTGCCAGCAGCTTAGCTAGCCAGACTAACTATGGCTACACCTTC
TRBJ1-2	.	TRBV7-2	.	CASSLGDTNYGYTF	TGTGCCAGCAGCTTAGGGGACACCAACTATGGCTACACCTTC
TRBJ2-3	.	TRBV5-1	TRBD2	CASSTGAGPDTDTQYF	TGCGCCAGCAGCACGGGAGCGGGGCCCGACACAGATACGCAGTATTTT
TRBJ1-1	.	TRBV19	.	CASSIDNLGGAPEAFF	TGTGCCAGTAGTATAGATAACCTCGGGGGGGCCCCTGAAGCTTTCTTT